One sample yielded the 32 T cell receptor beta chains listed below, sequenced in a study of CD8 T cells in Susac syndrome. The authors reverse transcribed 0.5 to 1 ug RNA with random hexamers. MiXCR, applied by TCRdb to the immunoSEQ multiplex PCR reads, yields one record per CDR3 protein. The sample includes about 130,000 distinct CDR3 sequences, more than 90% of them seen just once. Sequenced: CD4+ T cells from PBMCs. The receptors come from a human donor in good health.

The chain joins TRBV7-2 to TRBJ1-1, with 8 bases fitting TRBD1. Trimming at V came to 5 bases and at J to 2 bases, leaving 4 bases not matched to a gene. CDR1 and CDR2 from the germline V gene are SGHTA and FQGNSA. This CDR3 comprises 14 residues. CDR3 loop: CASSRTGFNTEAFF. Written as DNA, the CDR3 is TGTGCCAGCAGCCGGACAGGGTTCAACACTGAAGCTTTCTTT.

The V and J genes are TRBV6-2 or TRBV6-3 and TRBJ2-3, with 7 bases identical to TRBD2. This CDR3 is 15 amino acids long. With V trimmed by 2 bases and J by 1 base, 3 bases remained unmatched. Germline V lookup: CDR1 MNHEY, CDR2 SVGEGT. CDR3 protein: CASSYPAGGTDTQYF. The CDR3 nucleotides are TGTGCCAGCAGTTACCCGGCGGGGGGCACAGATACGCAGTATTTT.

This clonotype was picked up one time. The rearrangement links TRBV6-2 or TRBV6-3 to TRBJ2-7; 7 positions match TRBD2. J was trimmed by 4 bases and V by 2 bases; bases with no gene match: 8. There are 15 residues in the CDR3. CDR1 is MNHEY, CDR2 SVGEGT, per germline. CDR3 sequence reads: CASSYRGLADYEQYF. The CDR3 nucleotides read TGTGCCAGCAGTTACCGGGGTCTAGCGGATTACGAGCAGTACTTC.

The chain has TRBV28 and TRBJ2-3, with 7 nucleotides matching TRBD2. Germline lookup yields CDR1 MDHEN and CDR2 SYDVKM. V was clipped by 9 bases and J by 1 base; unmatched bases: 4. The CDR3 loop spans 13 amino acids. CDR3 loop: CASTGGGTDTQYF. DNA of the CDR3: TGTGCCAGTACGGGAGGTGGCACAGATACGCAGTATTTT.

The V gene is TRBV9, the J gene TRBJ1-2; D gene uncertain. Looked up from germline, CDR1 is SGDLS and CDR2 is YYNGEE. Deletions cut 0 bases from V and 5 bases from J, with 5 bases between. The CDR3 loop spans 12 amino acids. For the CDR3, the DNA is TGTGCCAGCAGCGTAGAGGAATATGGCTACACCTTC. This translates into CASSVEEYGYTF.

The CDR3 bases are TGTGCCACCAGCCAGGGACGTGACCCCCAGCATTTT. Encoded protein: CATSQGRDPQHF. The chain employs TRBV24-1 and TRBJ1-5; D possibly corresponds to TRBD1 (5 bases). The CDR3 has 12 amino acids. The germline V and J ends were trimmed by 7 bases and 10 bases, with 13 bases remaining between them. Per germline, CDR1 KGHDR and CDR2 SFDVKD.

The V and J genes are TRBV18 and TRBJ1-4; weak D call: TRBD1 (5 bases). Germline V gene lookup returns CDR1 KGHSH and CDR2 LQKENI. This CDR3 comprises 14 residues. V was cut by 2 bases and J by 2 bases, with 6 bases left in between. The CDR3: CASSPSGTNEKLFF. The CDR3 nucleotides read TGTGCCAGCTCACCATCAGGGACTAATGAAAAACTGTTTTTT.

The chain carries TRBV9 and TRBJ2-2; unclear D gene. The ends were cut back, 4 bases at V and 6 bases at J, with 10 bases in the middle. Per the germline V gene, CDR1 is SGDLS and CDR2 is YYNGEE. This CDR3 has 13 amino acids. The CDR3 reads CASSPRMAGELFF. The DNA of the CDR3 is TGTGCCAGCAGCCCGCGGATGGCCGGGGAGCTGTTTTTT.

The chain links TRBV20-1 to TRBJ2-2; D possibly corresponds to TRBD1 (5 bases). Germline CDR1 is DFQATT and CDR2 is SNEGSKA (reference sequence). There are 15 residues in the CDR3. Trimming removed 5 bases from V and 1 base from J, with 14 bases in between. The CDR3 here is CSAYLLTGNTGELFF. The DNA for the CDR3 is TGCAGTGCTTACTTACTCACAGGGAACACCGGGGAGCTGTTTTTT.

The rearrangement links TRBV14 to TRBJ2-2; D ambiguous. CDR1 is SGHDN, CDR2 FVKESK, per germline. The V and J ends lost 2 bases and 7 bases respectively, with 8 bases between them. The CDR3 runs to 13 residues. CDR3: CASSQQSGGELFF. The CDR3 DNA follows: TGTGCCAGCAGCCAACAATCGGGCGGGGAGCTGTTTTTT.

This chain connects TRBV7-9 to TRBJ2-7, with D hard to call. The CDR3 totals 12 residues. Germline CDR1 SEHNR, CDR2 FQNEAQ (reference sequence). V was trimmed by 8 bases and J by 2 bases, leaving 10 bases between them. The CDR3 here is CASGTTTYEQYF. CDR3 nucleotide sequence: TGTGCCAGCGGAACTACAACCTACGAGCAGTACTTC.

The V call is TRBV12-3 or TRBV12-4, the J call TRBJ2-7, with 9 bases fitting TRBD1. The length of the CDR3 is 13 residues. J was trimmed by 6 bases and V by 5 bases; bases with no gene match: 5. CDR3 sequence (DNA): TGTGCCAGCAGTCGGACAGGGGACGTCGAGCAGTACTTC. It codes for CASSRTGDVEQYF.

The CDR3 protein is CSVDWTSDTQYF. The CDR3 DNA is TGCAGCGTTGACTGGACCTCAGATACGCAGTATTTT. The chain joins TRBV29-1 to TRBJ2-3, with D unresolved. The CDR3 has 12 amino acids. Looked up from germline, CDR1 is SQVTM and CDR2 is ANQGSEA. V was shortened by 3 bases and J by 4 bases, with 8 bases between the two germline ends.

The rearrangement links TRBV30 to TRBJ2-1, with 9 bases identical to TRBD2. Germline CDR1 reads GTSNPN; CDR2 reads SVGIG (reference sequence). This CDR3 comprises 15 residues. The V gene end was trimmed by 0 bases and the J gene end by 2 bases; junction bases not matched to a gene: 2. CDR3 in amino acids: CAWSVLAGAYNEQFF. In DNA form, the CDR3 reads TGTGCCTGGAGTGTATTAGCGGGGGCCTACAATGAGCAGTTCTTC.

CDR3 residues: CSVEYQANNEQFF. CDR3 in DNA: TGCAGCGTTGAATACCAAGCGAACAATGAGCAGTTCTTC. The V call is TRBV29-1, the J call TRBJ2-1; D is ambiguous. The CDR3 length is 13 residues. V lost 2 bases, J lost 5 bases, and 10 bases lay in between. Germline V CDR1 and CDR2: SQVTM, ANQGSEA.

The chain carries TRBV11-2 and TRBJ2-5; D uncertain. Trimming removed 5 bases from V and 1 base from J, with 14 bases in between. Germline V lookup: CDR1 SGHAT, CDR2 FQNNGV. This CDR3 is 15 amino acids long. The CDR3 nucleotides read TGTGCCAGCAGCCTAAGATGGGCGCTCCAAGAGACCCAGTACTTC. This codes for CASSLRWALQETQYF.

The chain employs TRBV19 and TRBJ1-1; D not resolved. V dropped 5 bases and J dropped 2 bases, with 6 bases sitting between them. The CDR3 length is 12 residues. The germline gives CDR1 LNHDA, CDR2 SQIVND (reference sequence). The CDR3 coding sequence is TGTGCCAGTAGTCGGGCCAACACTGAAGCTTTCTTT. The encoded protein is CASSRANTEAFF.

The chain has TRBV29-1 and TRBJ1-2, with no clear D. The CDR3 covers 13 residues. Per germline, CDR1 SQVTM and CDR2 ANQGSEA. Deletions cut 6 bases from V and 6 bases from J, with 17 bases between. CDR3 in DNA: TGCAGCGTGAGCCGGACCGACCTAAATGGCTACACCTTC. Amino acid sequence: CSVSRTDLNGYTF.

This rearrangement joins TRBV3-1 to TRBJ2-7; 7 nucleotides align to TRBD1. Per the germline V gene, CDR1 is LGHDT and CDR2 is YNNKEL (reference sequence). This CDR3 contains 14 residues. The J segment lost 0 bases and the V segment lost 4 bases, leaving 3 bases of the junction unmatched. The CDR3 DNA follows: TGTGCCAGCAGCCCCGGGACAGTCTCCTACGAGCAGTACTTC. Translating gives CASSPGTVSYEQYF.

The CDR3 here is CASSPVDRDANVLTF. CDR3 coding DNA: TGTGCCAGCAGCCCCGTGGACAGGGATGCCAACGTCCTGACTTTC. The V and J genes are TRBV28 and TRBJ2-6; 8 nucleotides align to TRBD1. With V trimmed by 6 bases and J by 7 bases, 8 bases remained unmatched. From germline, CDR1 is MDHEN and CDR2 SYDVKM. The CDR3 sequence is 15 residues long.

The chain joins TRBV14 to TRBJ2-7, with a possible D match to TRBD2 (5 bases). Trimming pared 0 bases from V and 2 bases from J, leaving 8 bases between. CDR1 and CDR2 from the germline V gene are SGHDN and FVKESK. The CDR3 covers 14 residues. The CDR3 here is CASSQDGIAYEQYF. As DNA, the CDR3 is TGTGCCAGCAGCCAAGACGGGATCGCCTACGAGCAGTACTTC.

The V and J genes are TRBV29-1 and TRBJ2-3; D is unclear. This CDR3 has 13 residues. With 3 bases removed from V and 2 bases from J, the gap between germline ends came to 9 bases. Germline values: CDR1 SQVTM, CDR2 ANQGSEA. CDR3 residues: CSVDAVTTDTQYF. The DNA of the CDR3 is TGCAGCGTTGATGCAGTCACCACAGATACGCAGTATTTT.

V and J are TRBV9 and TRBJ1-5; no clear D. CDR1 and CDR2 (germline): SGDLS, YYNGEE. The CDR3 contains 14 residues. V lost 4 bases, J lost 3 bases, and 11 bases lay in between. DNA for the CDR3: TGTGCCAGCAGCCGCGAATGGGACAATCAGCCCCAGCATTTT. It translates to CASSREWDNQPQHF.

This rearrangement joins TRBV7-2 to TRBJ2-5; D uncertain. The V end lost 0 bases, the J end lost 2 bases, and 7 bases lay between the germline ends. The length of the CDR3 is 14 residues. Germline V gene lookup returns CDR1 SGHTA and CDR2 FQGNSA. The CDR3 region is CASSLAGRQETQYF. In DNA form, the CDR3 reads TGTGCCAGCAGCTTAGCCGGACGGCAAGAGACCCAGTACTTC.

Only one count was recorded for this clonotype. The chain combines TRBV20-1 with TRBJ2-7; weak D call: TRBD2 (6 bases). V lost 6 bases, J lost 4 bases, and 13 bases lay in between. The CDR3 consists of 12 residues. The germline V gene encodes CDR1 DFQATT and CDR2 SNEGSKA (reference sequence). The CDR3 nucleotides are TGCAGTGCAAGGGACTGGAGATACGAGCAGTACTTC. Protein product: CSARDWRYEQYF.

The genes are TRBV6-6 and TRBJ2-7, with D perhaps TRBD1 (6 bases). The CDR3 sequence is 14 residues long. Germline loops: CDR1 MNHNY, CDR2 SVGAGI (reference sequence). V lost 0 bases to trimming and J lost 6 bases, with 12 bases between them. The CDR3: CASSYSSTGIEQYF. DNA of the CDR3: TGTGCCAGCAGTTACTCGTCCACAGGGATCGAGCAGTACTTC.

This chain links TRBV2 with TRBJ1-2, with D unclear. The CDR3 totals 11 residues. Trimming removed 10 bases at V and 5 bases at J, with 11 bases between. Germline CDR1 SNHLY, CDR2 FYNNEI. The CDR3 protein is CATTGGYGYTF. DNA of the CDR3: TGTGCCACTACGGGAGGGTATGGCTACACCTTC.

The chain carries TRBV29-1 and TRBJ2-2; TRBD1 matches 7 bases. CDR3 length: 14 residues. Looked up from germline, CDR1 is SQVTM and CDR2 is ANQGSEA. The V segment lost 8 bases and the J segment 0 bases; nucleotides outside the gene matches: 6. DNA of the CDR3: TGCAGCACCCCCGGGACAGCGAACACCGGGGAGCTGTTTTTT. It encodes CSTPGTANTGELFF.

The J gene is TRBJ1-2, the V gene TRBV28, with TRBD1 as a possible D gene (6 bases). From germline, CDR1 is MDHEN and CDR2 SYDVKM. V lost 6 bases and J 5 bases, leaving 19 bases between the germline ends. This CDR3 has 15 residues. Here the CDR3 reads CASSKTPGERYGYTF. As DNA, the CDR3 is TGTGCCAGCAGCAAAACCCCAGGGGAGAGGTATGGCTACACCTTC.

The rearrangement uses TRBV19 and TRBJ1-1; perhaps TRBD1 as D (5 bases). Trimming stripped 5 bases from V and 3 bases from J, with 13 bases between. The CDR3 loop spans 14 amino acids. The germline V gene has CDR1 LNHDA and CDR2 SQIVND (reference sequence). The CDR3, as DNA: TGTGCCAGTAGTCTGAGGGAAGGGGACACTGAAGCTTTCTTT. Translation: CASSLREGDTEAFF. Full variable domain (remainder filled in from reference TRBV19 and TRBJ1-1): DGGITQSPKYLFRKEGQNVTLSCEQNLNHDAMYWYRQDPGQGLRLIYYSQIVNDFQKGDIAEGYSVSREKKESFPLTVTSAQKNPTAFYLCASSLREGDTEAFFGQGTRLTVV.

V is TRBV7-2 and J is TRBJ2-5; D unresolved. CDR1 and CDR2 (germline): SGHTA, FQGNSA. This CDR3 has 13 residues. V was trimmed by 5 bases and J by 6 bases, leaving 13 bases between them. The CDR3 here is CASSTSSDQTQYF. The CDR3 bases are TGTGCCAGCAGCACCTCCAGCGACCAGACCCAGTACTTC.

V gene TRBV29-1 combines with J gene TRBJ2-7, with 8 nucleotides matching TRBD2. Germline V gives CDR1 SQVTM, CDR2 ANQGSEA. This CDR3 has 15 residues. J lost 2 bases, V lost 4 bases, and 10 bases had no gene match. The DNA for the CDR3 is TGCAGCGTTGGAGGTCTGCGGGGGGCTCCCTACGAGCAGTACTTC. Translated: CSVGGLRGAPYEQYF.